The T cell receptor (beta chain) described here comes from a study of brain T cells in children with intractable seizures. Time point given: blood from clinic visit 5 months post-surgery; TSC patient then seizure free. This table comes from immunoSEQ multiplex PCR, and its TCRdb copy is limited to in-frame clones, with some not included. In the table there are about 340,000 clones, 85% to 95% of which are singletons. Trimming shortened V by 7 bases and J by 4 bases, and 16 bases separated the two germline ends. The CDR3 has 14 amino acids. The germline CDR1 and CDR2 sequences are SQVTM and ANQGSEA. This clonotype was obtained from a boy in the first two years of life with tuberous sclerosis and intractable seizures. The sample in question was peripheral blood, obtained 4 to 6 months after surgery. The chain combines TRBV29-1 with TRBJ1-4, with no clear D. This chain's CDR3 is CSAFLTDNNEKLFF. CDR3 coding DNA: TGCAGCGCTTTTCTCACCGACAATAATGAAAAACTGTTTTTT.